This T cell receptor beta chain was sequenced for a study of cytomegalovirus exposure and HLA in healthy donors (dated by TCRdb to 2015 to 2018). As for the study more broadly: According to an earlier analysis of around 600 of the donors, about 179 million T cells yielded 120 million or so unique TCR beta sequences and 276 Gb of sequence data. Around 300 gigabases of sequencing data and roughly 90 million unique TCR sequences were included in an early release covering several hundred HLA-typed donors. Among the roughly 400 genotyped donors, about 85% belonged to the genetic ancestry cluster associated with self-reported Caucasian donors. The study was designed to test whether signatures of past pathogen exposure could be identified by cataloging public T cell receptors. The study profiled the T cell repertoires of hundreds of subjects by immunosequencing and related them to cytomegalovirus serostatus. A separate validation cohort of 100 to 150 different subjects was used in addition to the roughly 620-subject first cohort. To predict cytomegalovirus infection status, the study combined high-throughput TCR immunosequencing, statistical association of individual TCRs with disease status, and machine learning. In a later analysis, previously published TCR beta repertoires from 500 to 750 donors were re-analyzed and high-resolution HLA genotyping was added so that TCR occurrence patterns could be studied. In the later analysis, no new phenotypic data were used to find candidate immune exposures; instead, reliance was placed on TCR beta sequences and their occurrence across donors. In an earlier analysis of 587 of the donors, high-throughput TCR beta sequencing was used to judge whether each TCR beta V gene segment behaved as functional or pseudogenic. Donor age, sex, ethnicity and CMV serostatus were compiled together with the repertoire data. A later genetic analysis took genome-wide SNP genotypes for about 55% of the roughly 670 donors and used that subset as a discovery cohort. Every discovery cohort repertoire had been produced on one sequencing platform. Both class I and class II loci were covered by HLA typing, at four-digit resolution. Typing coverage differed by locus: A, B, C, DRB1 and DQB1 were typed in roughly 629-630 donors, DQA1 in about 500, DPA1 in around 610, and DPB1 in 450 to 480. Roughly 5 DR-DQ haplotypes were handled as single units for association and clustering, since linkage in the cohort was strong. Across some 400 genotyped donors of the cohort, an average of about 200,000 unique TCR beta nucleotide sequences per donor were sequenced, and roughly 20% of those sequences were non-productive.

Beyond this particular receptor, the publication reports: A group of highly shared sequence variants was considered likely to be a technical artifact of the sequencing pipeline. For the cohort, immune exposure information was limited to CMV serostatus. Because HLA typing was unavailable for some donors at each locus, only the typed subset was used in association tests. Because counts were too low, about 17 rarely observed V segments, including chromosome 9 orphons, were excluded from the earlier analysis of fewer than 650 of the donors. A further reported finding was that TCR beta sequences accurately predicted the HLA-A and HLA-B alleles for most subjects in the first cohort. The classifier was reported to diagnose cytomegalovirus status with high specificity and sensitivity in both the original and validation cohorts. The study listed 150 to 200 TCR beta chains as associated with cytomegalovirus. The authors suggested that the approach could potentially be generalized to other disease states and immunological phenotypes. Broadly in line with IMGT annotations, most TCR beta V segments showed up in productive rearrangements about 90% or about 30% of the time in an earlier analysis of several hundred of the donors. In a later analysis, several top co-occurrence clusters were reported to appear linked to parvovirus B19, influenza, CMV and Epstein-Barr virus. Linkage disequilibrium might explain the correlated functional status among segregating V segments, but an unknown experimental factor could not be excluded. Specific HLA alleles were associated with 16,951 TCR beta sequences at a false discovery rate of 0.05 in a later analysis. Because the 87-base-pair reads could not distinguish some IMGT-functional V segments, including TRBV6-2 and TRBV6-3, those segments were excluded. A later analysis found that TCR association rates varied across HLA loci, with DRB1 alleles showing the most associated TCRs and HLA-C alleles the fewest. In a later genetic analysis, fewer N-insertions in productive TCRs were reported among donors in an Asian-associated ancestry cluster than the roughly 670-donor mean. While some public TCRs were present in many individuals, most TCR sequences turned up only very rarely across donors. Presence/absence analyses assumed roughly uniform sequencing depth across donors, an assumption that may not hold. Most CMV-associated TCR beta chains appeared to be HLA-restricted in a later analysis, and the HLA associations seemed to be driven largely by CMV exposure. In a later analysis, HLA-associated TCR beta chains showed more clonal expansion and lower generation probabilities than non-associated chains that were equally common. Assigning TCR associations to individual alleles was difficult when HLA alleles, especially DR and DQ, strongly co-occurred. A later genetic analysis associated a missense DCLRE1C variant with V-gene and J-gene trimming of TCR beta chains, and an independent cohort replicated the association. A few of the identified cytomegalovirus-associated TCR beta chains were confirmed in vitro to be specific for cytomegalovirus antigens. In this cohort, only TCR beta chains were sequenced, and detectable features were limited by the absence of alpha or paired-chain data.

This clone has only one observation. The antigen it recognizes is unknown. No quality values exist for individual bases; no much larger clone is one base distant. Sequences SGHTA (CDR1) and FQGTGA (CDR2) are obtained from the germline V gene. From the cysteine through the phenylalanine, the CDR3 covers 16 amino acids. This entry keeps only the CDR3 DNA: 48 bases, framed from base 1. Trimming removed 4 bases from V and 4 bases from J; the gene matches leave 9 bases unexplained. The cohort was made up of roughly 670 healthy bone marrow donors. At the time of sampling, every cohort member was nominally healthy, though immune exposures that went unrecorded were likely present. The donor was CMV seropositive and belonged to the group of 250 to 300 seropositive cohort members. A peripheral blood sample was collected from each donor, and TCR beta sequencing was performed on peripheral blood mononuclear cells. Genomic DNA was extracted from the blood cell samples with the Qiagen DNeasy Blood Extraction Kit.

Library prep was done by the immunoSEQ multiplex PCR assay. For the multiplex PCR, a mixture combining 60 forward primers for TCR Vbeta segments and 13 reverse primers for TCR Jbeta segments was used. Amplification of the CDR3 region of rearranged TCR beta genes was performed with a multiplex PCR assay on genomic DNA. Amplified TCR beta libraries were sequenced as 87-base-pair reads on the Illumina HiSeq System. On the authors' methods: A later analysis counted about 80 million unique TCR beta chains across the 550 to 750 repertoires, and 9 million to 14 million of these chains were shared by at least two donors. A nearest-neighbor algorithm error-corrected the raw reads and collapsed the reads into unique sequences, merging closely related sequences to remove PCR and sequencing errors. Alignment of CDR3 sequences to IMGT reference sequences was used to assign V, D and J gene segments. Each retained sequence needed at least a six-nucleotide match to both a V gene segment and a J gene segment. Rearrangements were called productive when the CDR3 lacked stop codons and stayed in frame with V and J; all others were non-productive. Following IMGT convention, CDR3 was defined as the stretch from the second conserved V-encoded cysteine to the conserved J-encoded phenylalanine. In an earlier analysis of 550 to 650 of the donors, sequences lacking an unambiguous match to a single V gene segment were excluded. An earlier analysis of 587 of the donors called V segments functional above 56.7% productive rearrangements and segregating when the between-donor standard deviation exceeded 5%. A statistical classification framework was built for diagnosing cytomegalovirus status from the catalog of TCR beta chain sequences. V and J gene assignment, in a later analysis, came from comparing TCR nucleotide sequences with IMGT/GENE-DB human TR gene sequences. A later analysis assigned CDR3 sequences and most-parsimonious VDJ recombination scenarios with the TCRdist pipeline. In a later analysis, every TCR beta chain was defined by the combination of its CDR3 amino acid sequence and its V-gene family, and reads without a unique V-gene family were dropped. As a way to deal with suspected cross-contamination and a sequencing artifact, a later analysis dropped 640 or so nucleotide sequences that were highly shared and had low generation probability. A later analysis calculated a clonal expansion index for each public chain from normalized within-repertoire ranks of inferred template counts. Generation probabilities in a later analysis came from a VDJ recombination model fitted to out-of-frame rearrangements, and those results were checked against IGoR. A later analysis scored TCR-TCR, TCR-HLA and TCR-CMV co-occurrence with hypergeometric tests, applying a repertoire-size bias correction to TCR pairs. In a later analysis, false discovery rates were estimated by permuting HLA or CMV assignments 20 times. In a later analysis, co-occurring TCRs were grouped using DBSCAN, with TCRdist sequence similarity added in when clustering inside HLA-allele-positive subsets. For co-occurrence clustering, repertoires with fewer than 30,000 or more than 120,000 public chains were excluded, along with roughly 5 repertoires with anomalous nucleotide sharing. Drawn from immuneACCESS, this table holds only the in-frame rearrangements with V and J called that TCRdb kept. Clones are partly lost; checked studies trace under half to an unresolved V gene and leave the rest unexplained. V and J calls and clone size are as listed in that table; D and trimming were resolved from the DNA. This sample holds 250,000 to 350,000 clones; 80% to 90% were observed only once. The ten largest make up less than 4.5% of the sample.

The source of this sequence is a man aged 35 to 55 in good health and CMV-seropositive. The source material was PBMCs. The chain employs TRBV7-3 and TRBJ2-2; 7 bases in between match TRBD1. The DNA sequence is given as TGTGCCAGCAGCTCCTCCGGGACAGCAATCACCGGGGAGCTGTTTTTT. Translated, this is CASSSSGTAITGELFF.